Included here is one TCR beta chain sequence, with context. Germline trimming cut 7 bases from V and 1 base from J; bases unmatched to any gene: 4. CDR3 length: 14 residues. Germline CDR1 SEHNR, CDR2 FQNEAQ (reference sequence). This specimen comes from a study of blood T cell repertoires in COVID-19. Sequenced by immunoSEQ multiplex PCR; TCRdb stores in-frame clones only, minus some. The sample has some 250,000 clones, around 86% seen once; the top ten hold around 2%. This clonotype originated in a man aged 25 to 45 who had recovered from COVID-19. The sequenced sample was peripheral blood. The chain recombines TRBV7-9 with TRBJ2-3; 8 positions match TRBD2. CDR3 protein: CASTLSGGTDTQYF. CDR3 DNA: TGTGCCAGCACCCTTAGCGGGGGCACAGATACGCAGTATTTT.